This T cell receptor (beta chain) appears in the sequencing data of a study of OX40 agonist ivuxolimab in advanced cancers. Study details: Ivuxolimab, an antibody acting as an agonist of OX40 (CD134), was used to treat patients. Patients were dosed intravenously with ivuxolimab at 0.01 to 10 mg/kg every 2 weeks. Regarding the study as a whole: CD8+ T cells (on average) carried more expanded clones than CD4+ T cells.

This table comes from immunoSEQ multiplex PCR, and its TCRdb copy is limited to in-frame clones, with some not included. The sample shows 72,000 or so clones, approximately 80% of them seen only once. A note on this clone: Its antigen is unknown.

V lost 3 bases, J lost 3 bases, and 7 bases stayed unmatched. The CDR3 contains 16 residues. Germline loops: CDR1 MGHRA, CDR2 YSYEKL. This sequence was found in an adult with an advanced solid tumor such as melanoma, head and neck, liver or kidney cancer. The genes are TRBV4-1 and TRBJ2-3; 9 bases align to TRBD1. The sample in question was CD4+ or CD8+ T cells sorted from blood, obtained in a trial of the OX40 agonist ivuxolimab. The CDR3 bases are TGCGCCAGCAGCCATCATGGACAGGGGTTAACAGATACGCAGTATTTT. Protein sequence: CASSHHGQGLTDTQYF.